This T cell receptor beta chain was sequenced in a study of T cell responses to AZD1222 COVID-19 vaccine. Findings of the study overall: Donors, mostly white British, included more females; clonal diversity was possibly underestimated.

The CDR3 extends over 15 amino acids. Trimming removed 4 bases from V and 3 bases from J, with 15 bases in between. Germline V CDR1 and CDR2: SGHVS, FQNEAQ. The repertoire was sequenced with immunoSEQ multiplex PCR; TCRdb's copy has only in-frame clones and lacks some. The sample lists some 150,000 clones; around 90% were seen once. Note on this clone: Its cognate antigen is unknown.

The material was peripheral blood, obtained 28 days after the second AZD1222 dose. This TCR came from an adult who received the AZD1222 COVID-19 vaccine. The chain recombines TRBV7-8 with TRBJ1-1; D is unclear. In DNA form, the CDR3 reads TGTGCCAGCAGCTCCCTTACCGGGCAAGACACTGAAGCTTTCTTT. As protein: CASSSLTGQDTEAFF.